A selection of T cell receptor beta chains follows, all from one sample in a study of shared clonotypes between healthy human individuals. The data were produced by immunoSEQ multiplex PCR, yet TCRdb's version contains in-frame clones alone and is incomplete. The sample shows around 600,000 clones, 95% to 98% of them seen only once. The sample consisted of naive CD8+ T cells sorted from blood. Receptors originate from a young man in good health. CDR3s include the opening cysteine and the closing phenylalanine or tryptophan. Fields, in order: V gene, J gene, CDR3 protein.

TRBV5-4,TRBJ2-5,CASSRGVGQTEETQYF
TRBV4-1,TRBJ2-7,CASSHPGSYEQYF
TRBV7-8,TRBJ1-4,CASSLVNRQGATNEKLFF
TRBV28,TRBJ2-5,CASSLGQGRETQYF
TRBV27,TRBJ2-7,CASSLSLLRGRYEQYF
TRBV4-1,TRBJ2-7,CASSQKDRDPEQYF
TRBV28,TRBJ1-5,CASGPTGSILNSNQPQHF
TRBV29-1,TRBJ2-2,CSVVWGSSTGELFF
TRBV4-1,TRBJ2-5,CASSQDTGAETQYF
TRBV10-1,TRBJ2-2,CASSDSDRGYTGELFF
TRBV5-1,TRBJ2-3,CASSPTGSSTDTQYF
TRBV19,TRBJ2-1,CASNTGGANEQFF
TRBV29-1,TRBJ1-2,CSVEGNRGRNYGYTF
TRBV7-9,TRBJ1-1,CASTLEGNTEAFF
TRBV5-1,TRBJ1-1,CASSSNRESVNTEAFF
TRBV5-5,TRBJ2-7,CASSLGHTTYEQYF
TRBV5-4,TRBJ2-7,CASSLYGSYEQYF
TRBV10-3,TRBJ2-3,CAISEGRLASSDTQYF
TRBV9,TRBJ2-3,CASSVLSLAGGPISTDTQYF
TRBV28,TRBJ2-7,CASSWGPGGSYEQYF
TRBV7-3,TRBJ2-1,CASSIDGYNEQFF
TRBV1,TRBJ2-7,CTSSQQDRITYEQYF
TRBV29-1,TRBJ2-2,CSASEPSSNTGELFF
TRBV14,TRBJ2-7,CASSQHFYEQYF
TRBV30,TRBJ1-1,CAWCSGTGSFEAFF
TRBV28,TRBJ2-7,CSDRGIFSFEQYF
TRBV15,TRBJ2-3,CATSRDRAGFTDTQYF
TRBV29-1,TRBJ2-3,CSVLPPGTGVTDTQYF
TRBV29-1,TRBJ2-7,CSATPTGSATYEQYF
TRBV11-2,TRBJ1-1,CASSLDWTEAFF
TRBV9,TRBJ2-2,CASSVEEWTENTGELFF
TRBV29-1,TRBJ2-3,CSVLKPGLAGEIDTQYF
TRBV27,TRBJ2-1,CASSLSDPHNEQFF
TRBV14,TRBJ2-3,CASSQDLRGTQYF
TRBV11-2,TRBJ2-7,CASSLGGRTGDEQYF
TRBV9,TRBJ2-3,CASSVEGLAGFSTDTQYF
TRBV6-1,TRBJ2-1,CASSEHYEQFF
TRBV28,TRBJ2-7,CASSLDWGKEQYF
TRBV2,TRBJ1-1,CASSVRQFTEAFF
TRBV7-9,TRBJ2-1,CASSLLASRQFF
TRBV5-7,TRBJ1-3,CASSRGDRGNTIYF
TRBV19,TRBJ2-1,CASNPDRSNTNEQFF
TRBV13,TRBJ2-6,CASSLADSGANVLTF
TRBV10-3,TRBJ1-2,CAISGDRSGYTF
TRBV7-2,TRBJ1-1,CASSLGAVALLRGAEAFF
TRBV27,TRBJ1-5,CASSLAGAKQPQHF
TRBV6-1,TRBJ2-7,CASSVFLSYEQYF
TRBV7-9,TRBJ2-7,CASSSGQGIWLYEQYF
TRBV15,TRBJ1-2,CATSRDHGHNYGYTF